Below, 22 T cell receptor beta chains from the same sample are listed, as sequenced in a study of blood T cell repertoires in COVID-19. TCRdb's copy holds only in-frame clones and misses some; the assay was immunoSEQ multiplex PCR. This sample has about 120,000 clones; 75% to 90% occur once, and the top ten carry about 18%. Sequencing was done on a sample of peripheral blood. Receptor source: a human donor with acute or convalescent COVID-19. The donor label of this sample is uncertain.

The sample holds a few counts of this clone. The V call is TRBV7-2, the J call TRBJ2-7; D is uncertain. CDR1 SGHTA and CDR2 FQGNSA come from the germline V gene. CDR3 length equals 12 residues. Trimming cost V 4 bases and J 0 bases, with 4 bases left between them. Here the CDR3 reads CASSSSSYEQYF. CDR3 sequence (DNA): TGTGCCAGCAGCTCGAGCTCCTACGAGCAGTACTTC.

The V call is TRBV28, the J call TRBJ2-3, with 10 bases that match TRBD1. The CDR3 extends over 18 amino acids. With V trimmed by 6 bases and J by 0 bases, 12 bases remained unmatched. Germline CDR1 MDHEN, CDR2 SYDVKM. Written as DNA, the CDR3 is TGTGCCAGCAGCTCTTTAGTAGGACAGGGGGTGAGCACAGATACGCAGTATTTT. It is translated as CASSSLVGQGVSTDTQYF.

The sample holds a few counts of this clone. The V and J genes are TRBV5-4 and TRBJ2-5; 11 bases fit TRBD2. The CDR3 is 16 amino acids. Germline V CDR1 and CDR2: SGHNT, YYREEE (reference sequence). With V trimmed by 4 bases and J by 1 base, 6 bases remained unmatched. The CDR3 loop reads CASSTTSGNFQETQYF. CDR3 DNA: TGTGCCAGCAGCACGACTAGCGGGAACTTCCAAGAGACCCAGTACTTC.

This sequence joins TRBV7-2 and TRBJ2-2; tentatively, D is TRBD2 (6 bases). CDR1 and CDR2 (germline): SGHTA, FQGNSA. The CDR3 is made up of 15 amino acids. V was clipped by 7 bases and J by 3 bases, with 15 bases between them. The CDR3 protein is CASKLGGLDTGELFF. As DNA, the CDR3 is TGTGCCAGCAAACTGGGGGGATTAGACACCGGGGAGCTGTTTTTT.

The V and J genes are TRBV29-1 and TRBJ1-1; 7 nucleotides line up with TRBD1. CDR3 length: 13 amino acids. CDR1 is SQVTM and CDR2 is ANQGSEA in the germline V gene. V dropped 6 bases and J dropped 3; count of bases not matched to a gene: 7. The CDR3 nucleotides are TGCAGCGTAGTAACGACAGGGTACACTGAAGCTTTCTTT. This codes for CSVVTTGYTEAFF.

The genes are TRBV19 and TRBJ1-4; 8 nucleotides align to TRBD1. Germline V gene sequence: CDR1 LNHDA, CDR2 SQIVND (reference sequence). The CDR3 extends over 14 amino acids. Unmatched junction bases numbered 3, after V lost 4 bases and J lost 5 bases. The CDR3 bases are TGTGCCAGTAGTACCCAGGGGGCGAATGAAAAACTGTTTTTT. Translation: CASSTQGANEKLFF.

J is TRBJ1-2 and V is TRBV7-2; maybe TRBD1 (6 bases). The CDR3 consists of 13 residues. Trimming cost V 6 bases and J 7 bases, with 15 bases left between them. Germline lookup yields CDR1 SGHTA and CDR2 FQGNSA. CDR3: CASSLTGLGGYTF. CDR3 bases: TGTGCCAGCAGTCTTACAGGGCTCGGTGGCTACACCTTC. The full variable domain, completed using reference TRBV7-2 and TRBJ1-2, is GAGVSQSPSNKVTEKGKDVELRCDPISGHTALYWYRQSLGQGLEFLIYFQGNSAPDKSGLPSDRFSAERTGGSVSTLTIQRTQQEDSAVYLCASSLTGLGGYTFGSGTRLTVV.

This rearrangement joins TRBV5-1 to TRBJ2-4; 9 nucleotides align to TRBD2. This CDR3 has 16 residues. CDR1 is SGHRS and CDR2 is YFSETQ in the germline V gene. Trimming took 0 bases from V and 7 from J; bases not matched to a gene: 8. As DNA, the CDR3 is TGCGCCAGCAGCTTGGAGGGTAGCGGGGGTCTCAACATTCAGTACTTC. Its protein is CASSLEGSGGLNIQYF.

This rearrangement joins TRBV13 to TRBJ2-1, with 9 bases fitting TRBD1. The CDR3 spans 14 residues. The germline V gene encodes CDR1 PRHDT and CDR2 FYEKMQ (reference sequence). The V and J ends lost 5 bases and 9 bases, in that order; junction bases with no gene match: 8. Here the CDR3 reads CASSVRDREFEQFF. The CDR3 DNA sequence: TGTGCCAGCAGCGTCCGGGACAGGGAGTTTGAGCAGTTCTTC. The full variable domain, with the rest looked up from reference TRBV13 and TRBJ2-1, is AAGVIQSPRHLIKEKRETATLKCYPIPRHDTVYWYQQGPGQDPQFLISFYEKMQSDKGSIPDRFSAQQFSDYHSELNMSSLELGDSALYFCASSVRDREFEQFFGPGTRLTVL.

This chain links TRBV6-2 or TRBV6-3 with TRBJ2-1; perhaps TRBD2 as D (5 bases). The germline V gene encodes CDR1 MNHEY and CDR2 SVGEGT. The CDR3 is made up of 16 amino acids. V lost 7 bases to trimming and J lost 4 bases, with 20 bases between them. The CDR3 sequence is CASTPTGEPYYNEQFF. The CDR3 DNA reads as TGTGCCAGCACCCCGACTGGGGAGCCCTATTACAATGAGCAGTTCTTC.

The V gene is TRBV18, the J gene TRBJ1-2; 8 nucleotides line up with TRBD1. Germline lookup yields CDR1 KGHSH and CDR2 LQKENI. The CDR3 has 15 residues. Trimming at V came to 3 bases and at J to 2 bases, leaving 5 bases not matched to a gene. The CDR3 here is CASSPESGGNYGYTF. DNA of the CDR3: TGTGCCAGCTCACCGGAGTCAGGGGGCAACTATGGCTACACCTTC.

The chain is built from TRBV5-1 and TRBJ1-4, with 10 nucleotides matching TRBD1. Trimming cost V 0 bases and J 7 bases; bases outside gene matches: 9. Germline loops: CDR1 SGHRS, CDR2 YFSETQ. The CDR3 runs to 17 residues. CDR3 residues: CASSLGLPRDRGEKLFF. The DNA for the CDR3 is TGCGCCAGCAGCTTGGGACTGCCCCGGGACAGGGGTGAAAAACTGTTTTTT.

The gene calls are TRBV6-2 or TRBV6-3 and TRBJ2-7, with TRBD2 as a possible D gene (5 bases). V was trimmed by 2 bases and J by 5 bases, leaving 10 bases between them. The CDR3 loop spans 13 amino acids. Germline V gene data show CDR1 as MNHEY and CDR2 as SVGEGT. CDR3 residues: CASSYLASNEQYF. CDR3 sequence (DNA): TGTGCCAGCAGTTACCTGGCTAGCAACGAGCAGTACTTC.

The chain couples TRBV19 to TRBJ2-7; no clear D gene. This CDR3 contains 16 residues. Germline V lookup: CDR1 LNHDA, CDR2 SQIVND (reference sequence). Between the trimmed V and J ends, which lost 3 bases and 0 bases, there was a span of 15 bases. The CDR3 protein is CASSIHPWQSSYEQYF. CDR3 bases: TGTGCCAGTAGTATTCATCCCTGGCAAAGCTCCTACGAGCAGTACTTC.

The rearrangement joins TRBV30 to TRBJ1-1; no definite D call. Trimming removed 0 bases from V and 4 bases from J, with 9 bases in between. This CDR3 region has 13 residues. CDR1 and CDR2 from the germline V gene are GTSNPN and SVGIG (reference sequence). CDR3 in DNA: TGTGCCTGGAGTGTACATGGGAGCACTGAAGCTTTCTTT. Its translation is CAWSVHGSTEAFF. Using reference TRBV30 and TRBJ1-1 for the parts outside the CDR3, the full variable domain is SQTIHQWPATLVQPVGSPLSLECTVEGTSNPNLYWYRQAAGRGLQLLFYSVGIGQISSEVPQNLSASRPQDRQFILSSKKLLLSDSGFYLCAWSVHGSTEAFFGQGTRLTVV.

The V and J genes are TRBV2 and TRBJ2-7, with D maybe TRBD1 (5 bases). The length of the CDR3 is 13 residues. V was clipped by 5 bases and J by 3 bases, with 11 bases between them. Per germline, CDR1 SNHLY and CDR2 FYNNEI. CDR3 sequence: CASSQGPGYEQYF. DNA for the CDR3: TGTGCCAGCAGTCAGGGTCCAGGCTACGAGCAGTACTTC.

The chain links TRBV4-3 to TRBJ2-1, with 8 bases aligning to TRBD2. From germline, CDR1 is LGHNA and CDR2 YSLEER. Germline trimming cut 1 base from V and 8 bases from J; bases unmatched to any gene: 7. The length of the CDR3 is 15 residues. The DNA of the CDR3 is TGCGCCAGCAGCCAAGGAGCGGGAGTCTTATATGAGCAGTTCTTC. It encodes CASSQGAGVLYEQFF.

V usage is TRBV29-1 and J usage is TRBJ1-1; D not certain. Trimming removed 7 bases at V and 0 bases at J, with 9 bases between. Germline CDR1 and CDR2: SQVTM and ANQGSEA. CDR3 size: 12 residues. In DNA, the CDR3 is TGCAGCGGAGGATTTATGAACACTGAAGCTTTCTTT. Encoded protein: CSGGFMNTEAFF.

The chain carries TRBV5-3 and TRBJ1-1; 9 bases match TRBD1. TRBV5-3 is noted as an ORF with a role that remains uncertain. V gave up 5 bases and J gave up 1 base; unmatched junction bases: 15. CDR3 size: 18 residues. The CDR3 coding sequence is TGTGCCAGAAGGCCCCGGGACAGGGTTATGAGGAAGAACACTGAAGCTTTCTTT. It yields the protein CARRPRDRVMRKNTEAFF.

This chain joins TRBV6-5 and TRBJ2-7; D remains unclear. The CDR3 sequence is 15 residues long. V was pared by 6 bases and J by 3 bases, with 18 bases between. Germline assignment: CDR1 MNHEY and CDR2 SVGAGI. CDR3 bases: TGTGCCAGCAGGCTGCAGGCAGAAGCCTTCTACGAGCAGTACTTC. Translating gives CASRLQAEAFYEQYF.

The count of this clone is one. The chain combines TRBV7-7 with TRBJ2-5; 12 bases match TRBD2. CDR1 and CDR2 (germline): SSHAT, FNYEAQ (reference sequence). The CDR3 loop spans 15 amino acids. Unmatched junction bases numbered 5, after V lost 5 bases and J lost 4 bases. The CDR3 DNA follows: TGTGCCAGCAGCAGACTAGCGGGAGATAGAGAGACCCAGTACTTC. Translated: CASSRLAGDRETQYF.

The J gene is TRBJ2-7, the V gene TRBV7-9; D ambiguous. Trimming stripped 2 bases from V and 1 base from J, with 9 bases between. This CDR3 spans 14 amino acids. Germline CDR1 is SEHNR and CDR2 is FQNEAQ (reference sequence). CDR3 nucleotide sequence: TGTGCCAGCAGCTTATCCTCAGGTTCCTACGAGCAGTACTTC. It is translated as CASSLSSGSYEQYF.